This T cell receptor (beta chain) was identified during a study of CD8 T cells in Susac syndrome. The CDR3 has 12 amino acids. The V gene's germline CDR1 is SEHNR and CDR2 FQNEAQ (reference sequence). V shed 2 bases and J 7 bases; nucleotides not matched to a gene: 0. An input of about 0.5 to 1 ug of RNA was subjected to reverse transcription using random hexamers. TCRdb re-called the immunoSEQ multiplex PCR reads with MiXCR, one entry per CDR3 protein. Of about 280,000 distinct CDR3 sequences in the sample, roughly 81% are singletons; the top ten hold about 0.11%. The chain recombines TRBV7-9 with TRBJ1-2, with 8 bases lining up with TRBD1. The sample consisted of CD8+ T cells from PBMCs. The receptor's source is a human donor with multiple sclerosis. CDR3 residues: CASSLTGGGYTF. The DNA for the CDR3 is TGTGCCAGCAGCTTAACAGGGGGTGGCTACACCTTC.